This T cell receptor (beta chain) is drawn from a study of shared clonotypes between healthy human individuals. Overall study results and limits: Naive subsets typically showed greater estimated richness than memory subsets. The sharing of 4.5% to 5% of naive CD4 clonotypes was seen across a handful of donors. Lower generation probabilities were found for non-shared clonotypes than for those shared by all four donors.

CD4+ cells were split into CD45RA+ naive and CD45RA-negative memory subsets. The V gene end was trimmed by 2 bases and the J gene end by 2 bases; junction bases not matched to a gene: 5. Germline CDR1 is ENHRY and CDR2 is SYGVKD. This CDR3 comprises 16 residues. As regards this clone: Antigen specificity is unknown.

Assay used: immunoSEQ multiplex PCR; TCRdb lists only in-frame clones, some missing. Of a few million clones listed, roughly 92% were seen once; the top ten hold about 0.13%. The receptor was isolated from a man younger than 35 in good health. The sequenced sample consisted of naive CD4+ T cells sorted from blood. As for subset: CD45RA+ positively selected. The genes are TRBV10-3 and TRBJ2-1; 8 bases fit TRBD2. This chain's CDR3 is CAISERAGVAYNEQFF. DNA for the CDR3: TGTGCCATCAGTGAGCGAGCGGGAGTCGCCTACAATGAGCAGTTCTTC.